The 10 T cell receptor beta chains in this list originate from one sample, sequenced in a study of blood T cell repertoires in COVID-19 (dated by TCRdb to about 2020). The library was produced with the immunoSEQ multiplex PCR assay. The table was pulled from immuneACCESS by TCRdb, which kept in-frame rearrangements only. Such tables lose some clones; where checked, under half of the loss comes from unresolved V genes, and the rest has no known cause. This sample holds around 220,000 clones; 82% were observed only once. Together, the top ten hold 4.9% of the sample. The sequenced material came from peripheral blood. These receptors were taken from a woman older than 75 with active or convalescent COVID-19.

The V gene is TRBV30, the J gene TRBJ1-1; tentative D call: TRBD1 (6 bases). Trimming removed 1 base at V and 7 bases at J, with 10 bases between. Looked up from germline, CDR1 is GTSNPN and CDR2 is SVGIG (reference sequence). This CDR3 contains 12 residues. The CDR3 nucleotides are TGTGCCTGGAGTGGACAAGGGGGTGAAGCTTTCTTT. This sequence encodes CAWSGQGGEAFF.

This chain connects TRBV6-1 to TRBJ1-5; D ambiguous. Per germline, CDR1 MNHNS and CDR2 SASEGT. The CDR3 is made up of 15 amino acids. Deletions cut 0 bases from V and 1 base from J, with 7 bases between. The CDR3 coding sequence is TGTGCCAGCAGTGAAGCTCGGGTCAGCAATCAGCCCCAGCATTTT. Translation gives CASSEARVSNQPQHF.

V is TRBV7-8 and J is TRBJ1-3; 7 bases match TRBD1. Germline assignment: CDR1 SGHVS and CDR2 FQNEAQ. This CDR3 contains 16 residues. After removal of 5 bases from V and 0 bases from J, the junction contained 7 bases not matched to a gene. CDR3 nucleotides: TGTGCCAGCAGCCGGGACAGACCCTTCTCTGGAAACACCATATATTTT. Translating it yields CASSRDRPFSGNTIYF.

This chain joins TRBV28 and TRBJ1-3, with D hard to call. The germline CDR1 and CDR2 sequences are MDHEN and SYDVKM. V was clipped by 6 bases and J by 1 base, with 16 bases between them. This CDR3 is 16 amino acids long. The CDR3, as DNA: TGTGCCAGCAGCCTACCTACAGCCCTATCTGGAAACACCATATATTTT. Amino acids: CASSLPTALSGNTIYF.

The chain carries TRBV25-1 and TRBJ1-5; TRBD1 matches 7 bases. The CDR3 extends over 14 amino acids. Germline trimming cut 3 bases from V and 3 bases from J; bases unmatched to any gene: 2. Germline V lookup: CDR1 MGHDK, CDR2 SYGVNS. CDR3 sequence: CASSETGYNQPQHF. The CDR3 bases are TGTGCCAGCAGTGAGACAGGGTACAATCAGCCCCAGCATTTT.

The genes are TRBV2 and TRBJ1-4; 8 positions agree with TRBD1. Germline CDR1 reads SNHLY; CDR2 reads FYNNEI. V lost 8 bases to trimming and J lost 8 bases; unmatched junction nucleotides: 7. This CDR3 comprises 13 residues. The CDR3 bases are TGTGCCAGCTCGACAGGGGTGGAGGAAAAACTGTTTTTT. Translating gives CASSTGVEEKLFF. The full variable domain, rest sourced from reference TRBV2 and TRBJ1-4, is EPEVTQTPSHQVTQMGQEVILRCVPISNHLYFYWYRQILGQKVEFLVSFYNNEISEKSEIFDDQFSVERPDGSNFTLKIRSTKLEDSAMYFCASSTGVEEKLFFGSGTQLSVL.

This chain joins TRBV12-3 or TRBV12-4 and TRBJ2-7; D remains unclear. With 3 bases removed from V and 3 bases from J, the gap between germline ends came to 9 bases. The CDR3 loop spans 13 amino acids. The CDR3 DNA reads as TGTGCCAGCAGTTTGACTCGATACTACGAGCAGTACTTC. This gives the protein CASSLTRYYEQYF.

The CDR3 DNA reads TGTGCCAGCAGTTTATACAAACAGGGTGGAGCTTTCTTT. This gives the protein CASSLYKQGGAFF. This chain connects TRBV28 to TRBJ1-1; weak D call: TRBD1 (6 bases). Germline V gene data show CDR1 as MDHEN and CDR2 as SYDVKM. Trimming pared 1 base from V and 10 bases from J, leaving 13 bases between. The CDR3 is made up of 13 amino acids.

V gene TRBV10-3 combines with J gene TRBJ1-2; TRBD1 matches at 9 bases. V gave up 6 bases and J gave up 1 base; unmatched junction bases: 9. The CDR3 totals 16 residues. Germline-derived CDR1 and CDR2 are ENHRY and SYGVKD. CDR3 region: CAISPRDRDGNYGYTF. The CDR3 nucleotides read TGTGCCATCAGCCCACGGGACAGGGACGGTAACTATGGCTACACCTTC.

The chain recombines TRBV9 with TRBJ1-2, with TRBD1 matching 7 bases. Losses at the gene ends were 4 bases for V and 3 bases for J; bases not matched to a gene: 9. The germline V gene has CDR1 SGDLS and CDR2 YYNGEE. This CDR3 is 15 amino acids long. The CDR3 spells CASSPRTGSDYGYTF. CDR3 DNA sequence: TGTGCCAGCAGCCCAAGGACAGGATCCGACTATGGCTACACCTTC. Full variable domain (rest looked up from reference TRBV9 and TRBJ1-2): DSGVTQTPKHLITATGQRVTLRCSPRSGDLSVYWYQQSLDQGLQFLIQYYNGEERAKGNILERFSAQQFPDLHSELNLSSLELGDSALYFCASSPRTGSDYGYTFGSGTRLTVV.